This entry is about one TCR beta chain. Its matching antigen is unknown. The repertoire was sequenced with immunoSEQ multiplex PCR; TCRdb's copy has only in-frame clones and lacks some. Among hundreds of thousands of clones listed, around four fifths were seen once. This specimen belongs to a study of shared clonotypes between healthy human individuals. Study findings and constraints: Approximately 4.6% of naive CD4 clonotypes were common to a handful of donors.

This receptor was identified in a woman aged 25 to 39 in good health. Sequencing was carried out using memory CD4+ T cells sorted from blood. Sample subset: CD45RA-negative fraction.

The CDR3 loop is CASSFPRPSAEQYF. Written as DNA, the CDR3 is TGTGCCAGCAGTTTTCCTAGGCCTTCTGCCGAGCAGTACTTC. The chain carries TRBV28 and TRBJ2-7, with unresolved D. This CDR3 has 14 amino acids. V lost 3 bases, J lost 6 bases, and 15 bases lay in between. From germline, CDR1 is MDHEN and CDR2 SYDVKM.